Listed below are T cell receptor beta chains from one sample, sequenced in a study of shared clonotypes between healthy human individuals. Clones were sequenced by immunoSEQ multiplex PCR, and TCRdb holds only the in-frame ones, with some missing. The sample contains about 1 million clones, roughly 75% of which appear only once. The sequenced sample was memory CD4+ T cells sorted from blood. These receptors were collected from a man aged 18 to 29 in good health. Each CDR3 is given with its conserved first and last residue. The order of the fields is J gene, V gene, CDR3 protein.

>TRBJ2-7|TRBV28
CASSLWVWDSRDEQYF
>TRBJ2-5|TRBV25-1
CASSAGTTLQETQYF
>TRBJ2-2|TRBV19
CASSIDLLFSGQPETGELFF
>NA|TRBV28
CASSLPNGYSYEQYF
>TRBJ1-1|TRBV18
CASSPPGRGDTEAFF
>TRBJ2-1|TRBV7-9
CASSLTTSGQFF
>TRBJ1-1|TRBV5-6
CASSLPPLGAVFF
>TRBJ2-4|TRBV4-1
CASSQTHTGGRAKNIQYF
>TRBJ2-3|TRBV7-9
CASSPTMGVADTQYF
>TRBJ2-5|TRBV4-2
CASSQDSAGQETQYF
>TRBJ2-7|TRBV5-4
CASSLDRSSPEQYF
>TRBJ1-1|TRBV19
CASHRGVNTEAFF
>TRBJ1-2|TRBV10-1
CASGSRAGGVGYTF
>TRBJ1-1|TRBV6-6
CASSYSGGNTEAFF
>TRBJ1-1|TRBV5-4
CASSLGIKMNTEAFF
>TRBJ2-2|TRBV6-4
CASRGQGNTGELFF
>TRBJ2-1|TRBV28
CASSPGTSGPLGVEQFF
>TRBJ2-7|TRBV2
CASTQTGREQYF
>TRBJ1-4|TRBV5-1
CASSFGQNNEKLFF
>TRBJ1-5|TRBV6-5
CASSYSEIQPQHF
>TRBJ1-2|TRBV2
CASKQEGLYGYTF
>TRBJ2-7|TRBV7-9
CASSLGTYEQYF
>NA|TRBV6-5
CASSSPGRYEQYF
>TRBJ2-2|TRBV10-3
CAISQQFGTGELFF
>TRBJ2-5|TRBV11-2
CASSLAGTSGTETQYF
>TRBJ2-5|TRBV7-9
CASTITSGGPETQYF
>TRBJ2-3|TRBV7-2
CASSLVTGSGTDTQYF
>TRBJ2-1|TRBV5-4
CASTSTGGPDEQFF
>TRBJ2-6|TRBV4-1
CASSQAGVSGANVLTF
>TRBJ2-5|TRBV6-5
CASLPPGGKETQYF
>TRBJ2-5|TRBV29-1
CSVPKMGETQYF
>TRBJ2-5|TRBV5-4
CASNNPGQQETQYF
>TRBJ2-2|TRBV7-3
CASSLGALNTGELFF
>TRBJ2-7|TRBV4-1
CASSQEGGITYEQYF
>TRBJ1-4|TRBV25-1
CASSGFLSSGEKLFF
>TRBJ1-2|TRBV19
CASRLTGANYGYTF
>TRBJ1-2|TRBV28
CASSSLPSGTGYGYTF
>TRBJ2-5|TRBV7-9
CASSLRRPGDQETQYF
>TRBJ2-3|TRBV7-3
CASSLQAGGTDTQYF
>TRBJ2-5|TRBV5-6
CASSFPIQGALETQYF
>TRBJ1-1|TRBV12-5
CASGPMTGSGGLSEAFF
>TRBJ1-2|TRBV5-1
CASSLDSGGYGYTF
>TRBJ1-3|TRBV6-5
CASSYGSSGNTIYF
>TRBJ1-2|TRBV6-1
CASSPSYDRTYGYTF
>TRBJ1-4|TRBV2
CASSPNDRANEKLFF